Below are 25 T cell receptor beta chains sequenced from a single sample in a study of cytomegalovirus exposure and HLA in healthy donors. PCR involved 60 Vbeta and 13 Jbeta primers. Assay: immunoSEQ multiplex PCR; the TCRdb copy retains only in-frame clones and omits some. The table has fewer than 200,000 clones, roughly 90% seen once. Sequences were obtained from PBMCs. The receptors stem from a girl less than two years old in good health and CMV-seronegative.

This chain's CDR3 is CAWNGESYEQYF. CDR3 in DNA: TGTGCCTGGAACGGGGAGTCCTACGAGCAGTACTTC. The chain has TRBV30 and TRBJ2-7; D might be TRBD2 (5 bases). Germline V CDR1 and CDR2: GTSNPN, SVGIG (reference sequence). The CDR3 has 12 amino acids. V was trimmed by 4 bases and J by 1 base, leaving 8 bases between them.

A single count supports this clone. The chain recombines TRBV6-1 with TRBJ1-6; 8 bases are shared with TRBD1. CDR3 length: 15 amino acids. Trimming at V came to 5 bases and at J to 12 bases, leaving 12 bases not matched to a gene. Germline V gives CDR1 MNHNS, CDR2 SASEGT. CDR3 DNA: TGTGCCAGCAGTACCCAGACAGGGGAGTGGAGACCCCTCCACTTT. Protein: CASSTQTGEWRPLHF.

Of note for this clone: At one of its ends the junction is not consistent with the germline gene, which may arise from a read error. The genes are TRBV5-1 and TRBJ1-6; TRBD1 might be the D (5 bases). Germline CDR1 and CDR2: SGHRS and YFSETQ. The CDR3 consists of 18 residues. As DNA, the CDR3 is TGCGCCAGCAGCTTGATTGGGGGGGGGAGCTCCTATAATTCACCCCTCAACTTT. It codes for CASSLIGGGSSYNSPLNF.

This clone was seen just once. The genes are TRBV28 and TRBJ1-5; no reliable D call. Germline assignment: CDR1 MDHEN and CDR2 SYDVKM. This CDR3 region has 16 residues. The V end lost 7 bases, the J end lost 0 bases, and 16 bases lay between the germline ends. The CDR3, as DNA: TGTGCCAGCAAACCACCCCCCCGGGGTAGCAATCAGCCCCAGCATTTT. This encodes CASKPPPRGSNQPQHF.

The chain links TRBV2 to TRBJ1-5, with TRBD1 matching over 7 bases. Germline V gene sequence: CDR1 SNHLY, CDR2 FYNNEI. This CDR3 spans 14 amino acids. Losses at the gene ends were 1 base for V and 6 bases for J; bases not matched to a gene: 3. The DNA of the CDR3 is TGTGCCAGCAGTGAAGGAGAGGGGGCTCAGCCCCAGCATTTT. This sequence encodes CASSEGEGAQPQHF.

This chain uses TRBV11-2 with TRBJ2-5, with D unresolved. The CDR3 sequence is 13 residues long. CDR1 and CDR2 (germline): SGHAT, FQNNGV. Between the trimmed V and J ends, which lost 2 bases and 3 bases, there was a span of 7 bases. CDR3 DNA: TGTGCCAGCAGCTTAAACTCCAAAGAGACCCAGTACTTC. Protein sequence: CASSLNSKETQYF.

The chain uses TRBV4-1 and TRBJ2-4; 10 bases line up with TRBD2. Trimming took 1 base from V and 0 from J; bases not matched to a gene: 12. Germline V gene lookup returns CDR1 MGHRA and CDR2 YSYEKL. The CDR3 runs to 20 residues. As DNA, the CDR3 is TGCGCCAGCAGCCAAGCTGTCGGACTAGCGGTACACGTAGCCAAAAACATTCAGTACTTC. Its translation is CASSQAVGLAVHVAKNIQYF.

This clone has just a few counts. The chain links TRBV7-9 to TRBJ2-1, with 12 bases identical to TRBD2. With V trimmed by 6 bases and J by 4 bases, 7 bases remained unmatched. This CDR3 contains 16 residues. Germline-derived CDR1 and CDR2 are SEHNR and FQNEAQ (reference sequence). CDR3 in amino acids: CASSQSLAGGYNEQFF. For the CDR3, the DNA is TGTGCCAGCAGTCAGTCACTAGCGGGAGGATACAATGAGCAGTTCTTC.

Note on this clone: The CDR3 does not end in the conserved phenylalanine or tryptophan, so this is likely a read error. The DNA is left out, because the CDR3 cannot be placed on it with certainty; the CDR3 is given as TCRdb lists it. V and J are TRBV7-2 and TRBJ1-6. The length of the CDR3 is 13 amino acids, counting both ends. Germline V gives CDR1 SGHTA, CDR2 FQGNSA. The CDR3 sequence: CASSLAYTAGSFG.

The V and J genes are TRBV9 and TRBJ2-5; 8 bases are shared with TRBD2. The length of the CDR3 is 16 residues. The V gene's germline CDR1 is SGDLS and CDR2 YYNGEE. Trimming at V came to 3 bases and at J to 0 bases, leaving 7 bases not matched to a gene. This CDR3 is CASSADASGYQETQYF. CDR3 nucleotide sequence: TGTGCCAGCAGCGCCGATGCTAGCGGGTACCAAGAGACCCAGTACTTC.

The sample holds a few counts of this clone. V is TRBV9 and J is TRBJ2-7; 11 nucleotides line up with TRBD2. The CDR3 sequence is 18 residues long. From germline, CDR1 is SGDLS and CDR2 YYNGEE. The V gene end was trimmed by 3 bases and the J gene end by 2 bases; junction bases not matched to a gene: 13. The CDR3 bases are TGTGCCAGCAGCGCCCGCCAATTAGCGGGAGGGCCACCCTACGAGCAGTACTTC. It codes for CASSARQLAGGPPYEQYF.

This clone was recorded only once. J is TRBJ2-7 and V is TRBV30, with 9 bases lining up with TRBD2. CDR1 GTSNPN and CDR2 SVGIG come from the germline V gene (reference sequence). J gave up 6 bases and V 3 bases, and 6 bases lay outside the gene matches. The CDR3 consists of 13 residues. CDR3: CAWRPGLASEQYF. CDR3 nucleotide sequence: TGTGCCTGGAGACCGGGACTAGCCTCCGAGCAGTACTTC.

The CDR3 protein is CASSYSRSYEQYF. The CDR3 nucleotides are TGTGCCAGCAGTTACTCGCGATCCTACGAGCAGTACTTC. The gene calls are TRBV6-5 and TRBJ2-7, with no clear D. V dropped 0 bases and J dropped 1 base, with 4 bases sitting between them. Per the germline V gene, CDR1 is MNHEY and CDR2 is SVGAGI. This CDR3 is built from 13 residues.

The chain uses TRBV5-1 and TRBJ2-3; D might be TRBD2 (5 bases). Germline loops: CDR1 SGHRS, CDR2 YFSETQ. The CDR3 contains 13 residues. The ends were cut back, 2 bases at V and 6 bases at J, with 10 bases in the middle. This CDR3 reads CASSLTGWDTQYF. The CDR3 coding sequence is TGCGCCAGCAGCTTAACGGGATGGGATACGCAGTATTTT.

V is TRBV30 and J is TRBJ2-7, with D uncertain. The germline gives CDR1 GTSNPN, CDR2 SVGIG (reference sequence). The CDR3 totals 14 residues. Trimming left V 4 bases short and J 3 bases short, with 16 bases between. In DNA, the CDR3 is TGTGCCTGGACCCAAATAGGCGGCAGCTACGAGCAGTACTTC. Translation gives CAWTQIGGSYEQYF. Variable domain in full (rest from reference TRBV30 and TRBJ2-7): SQTIHQWPATLVQPVGSPLSLECTVEGTSNPNLYWYRQAAGRGLQLLFYSVGIGQISSEVPQNLSASRPQDRQFILSSKKLLLSDSGFYLCAWTQIGGSYEQYFGPGTRLTVT.

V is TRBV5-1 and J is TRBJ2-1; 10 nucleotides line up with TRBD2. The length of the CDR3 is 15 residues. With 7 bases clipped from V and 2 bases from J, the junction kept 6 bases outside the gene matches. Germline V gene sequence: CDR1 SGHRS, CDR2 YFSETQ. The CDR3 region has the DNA TGCGCCAGCCTACCGGGACTAGCGACCTACAATGAGCAGTTCTTC. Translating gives CASLPGLATYNEQFF.

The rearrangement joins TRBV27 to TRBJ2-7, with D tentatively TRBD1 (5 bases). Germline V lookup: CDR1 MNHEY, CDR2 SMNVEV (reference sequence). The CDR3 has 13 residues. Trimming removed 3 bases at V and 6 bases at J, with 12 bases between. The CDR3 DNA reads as TGTGCCAGCAGTTTCCCAGGGAACGCCGAGCAGTACTTC. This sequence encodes CASSFPGNAEQYF.

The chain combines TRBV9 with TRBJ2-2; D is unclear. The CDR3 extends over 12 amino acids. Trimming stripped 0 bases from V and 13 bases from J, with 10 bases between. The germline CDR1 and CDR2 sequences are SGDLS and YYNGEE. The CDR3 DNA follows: TGTGCCAGCAGCGTAGATTCCGGGTTGCTGTTTTTT. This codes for CASSVDSGLLFF. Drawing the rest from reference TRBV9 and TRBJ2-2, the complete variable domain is DSGVTQTPKHLITATGQRVTLRCSPRSGDLSVYWYQQSLDQGLQFLIQYYNGEERAKGNILERFSAQQFPDLHSELNLSSLELGDSALYFCASSVDSGLLFFGEGSRLTVL.

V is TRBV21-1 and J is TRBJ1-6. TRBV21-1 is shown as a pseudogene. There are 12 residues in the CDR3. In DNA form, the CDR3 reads TGTGCCTGCCGTCTACTCCGGGGTCTTTTAGCGTTT. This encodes CACRLLRGLLAF.

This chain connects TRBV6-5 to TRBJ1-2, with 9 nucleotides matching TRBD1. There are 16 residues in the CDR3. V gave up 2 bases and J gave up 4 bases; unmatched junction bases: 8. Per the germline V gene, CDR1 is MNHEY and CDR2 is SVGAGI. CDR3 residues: CASSYKGPGQGYGYTF. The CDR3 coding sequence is TGTGCCAGCAGTTACAAAGGACCGGGACAGGGCTATGGCTACACCTTC.

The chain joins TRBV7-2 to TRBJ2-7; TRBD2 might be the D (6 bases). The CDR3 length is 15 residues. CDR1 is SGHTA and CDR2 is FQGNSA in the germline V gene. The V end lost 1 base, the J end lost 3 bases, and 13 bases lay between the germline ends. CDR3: CASSLGAGGNYEQYF. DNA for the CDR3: TGTGCCAGCAGCTTAGGCGCCGGGGGAAACTACGAGCAGTACTTC.

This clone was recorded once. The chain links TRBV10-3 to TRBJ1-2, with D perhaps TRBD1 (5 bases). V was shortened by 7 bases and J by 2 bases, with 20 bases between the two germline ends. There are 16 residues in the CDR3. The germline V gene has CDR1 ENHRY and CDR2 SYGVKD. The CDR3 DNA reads TGTGCCATCACCCCCAGGGCGGACGCCATAAACTATGGCTACACCTTC. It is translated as CAITPRADAINYGYTF.

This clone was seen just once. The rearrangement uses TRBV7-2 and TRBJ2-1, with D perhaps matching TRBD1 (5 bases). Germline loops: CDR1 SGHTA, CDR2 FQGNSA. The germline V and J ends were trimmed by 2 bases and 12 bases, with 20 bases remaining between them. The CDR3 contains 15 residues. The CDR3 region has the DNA TGTGCCAGCAGCTTACCTAGGGGCCTTGCGGTTAGGCAGTTCTTC. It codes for CASSLPRGLAVRQFF.

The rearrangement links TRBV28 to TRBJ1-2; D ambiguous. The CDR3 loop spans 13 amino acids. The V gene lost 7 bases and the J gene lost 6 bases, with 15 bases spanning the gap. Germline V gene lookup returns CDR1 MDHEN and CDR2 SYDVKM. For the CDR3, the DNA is TGTGCCAGCACCTCCTGGCGGGTTAATGGCTACACCTTC. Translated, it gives CASTSWRVNGYTF.

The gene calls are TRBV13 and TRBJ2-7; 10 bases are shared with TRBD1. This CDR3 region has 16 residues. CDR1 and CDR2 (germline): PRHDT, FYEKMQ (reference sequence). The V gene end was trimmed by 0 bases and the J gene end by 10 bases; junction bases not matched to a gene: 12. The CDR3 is CASSLGSGDRGYAQYF. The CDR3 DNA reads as TGTGCCAGCAGCTTAGGGTCCGGGGACAGGGGATACGCCCAGTACTTC.